These 26 T cell receptor beta chains originate from one sample sequenced in a study of T cells in Graves' hyperthyroidism and ophthalmopathy. Researchers took RNA transcripts and amplified the TCR beta CDR3 regions from them. A first-round RT-PCR of the TCR CDR3 used the HTBI primer set. MiXCR was run by TCRdb on the multiplex PCR reads, yielding one entry per CDR3 protein. Of around 600,000 distinct CDR3 sequences detected, over 12% appear once; the ten largest clones hold less than 9%. The sequenced sample consisted of blood. Receptors originate from a woman aged 18-29 years with Graves' ophthalmopathy.

Worth noting for this clonotype: A read error is possible here, since a much larger clone lies one base away. This chain connects TRBV2 to TRBJ2-1; D uncertain. In germline, CDR1 is SNHLY, CDR2 FYNNEI. CDR3 size: 12 residues. CDR3: CASSPFDNERFF. CDR3 DNA sequence: TGTGCCAGCAGTCCTTTCGACAATGAGCGGTTCTTC.

This clonotype turned up a few times. The rearrangement joins TRBV4-2 to TRBJ2-2, with 7 bases aligning to TRBD2. The CDR3 totals 15 residues. Germline V gene sequence: CDR1 LGHNA, CDR2 YNFKEQ. J gave up 4 bases and V 4 bases, and 6 bases lay outside the gene matches. The CDR3 bases are TGTGCCAGCAGCCCTGGGAGGGATGGCACCGGGGAGCTGTTTTTT. Protein sequence: CASSPGRDGTGELFF.

The sample holds many counts of this clonotype. The chain has TRBV3-1 and TRBJ1-2, with D tentatively TRBD1 (6 bases). The CDR3 sequence is 19 residues long. CDR1 and CDR2 (germline): LGHDT, YNNKEL (reference sequence). With 2 bases removed from V and 4 bases from J, the gap between germline ends came to 26 bases. CDR3 sequence: CASSQPTKAAGAFRYGYTF. The DNA for the CDR3 is TGTGCCAGCAGCCAACCAACTAAGGCCGCGGGGGCCTTTCGCTATGGCTACACCTTC.

The V gene is TRBV20-1, the J gene TRBJ1-6; maybe TRBD1 (6 bases). The CDR3 is 15 residues long. The V and J ends lost 1 base and 8 bases respectively, with 15 bases between them. Germline lookup yields CDR1 DFQATT and CDR2 SNEGSKA (reference sequence). CDR3 in amino acids: CSARARVGGDSPLHF. CDR3 coding DNA: TGCAGTGCTAGAGCCCGGGTTGGGGGCGATTCACCCCTCCACTTT.

This chain joins TRBV20-1 and TRBJ1-6, with 8 bases aligning to TRBD1. V dropped 2 bases and J dropped 1; count of bases not matched to a gene: 7. The CDR3 has 17 amino acids. Germline lookup yields CDR1 DFQATT and CDR2 SNEGSKA (reference sequence). Here the CDR3 DNA reads TGCAGTGCTAGATCAACAGGGGGAGGGTCCTATAATTCACCCCTCCACTTT. Translated, it gives CSARSTGGGSYNSPLHF.

As concerns this clonotype: A much more abundant neighbour one base away suggests this may be a read error. The gene calls are TRBV9 and TRBJ2-7; 9 bases align to TRBD1. The CDR3 totals 14 residues. Trimming at V came to 3 bases and at J to 5 bases, leaving 6 bases not matched to a gene. Germline CDR1 reads SGDLS; CDR2 reads YYNGEE. The CDR3 coding sequence is TGTGCCAGCAGCGCCGAGGACAGGGGCCACGAGCAGTACTTC. Translated, it gives CASSAEDRGHEQYF. The full variable domain, completed using reference TRBV9 and TRBJ2-7, is DSGVTQTPKHLITATGQRVTLRCSPRSGDLSVYWYQQSLDQGLQFLIQYYNGEERAKGNILERFSAQQFPDLHSELNLSSLELGDSALYFCASSAEDRGHEQYFGPGTRLTVT.

The table lists this clonotype with many counts. V gene TRBV12-3 or TRBV12-4 combines with J gene TRBJ2-3, with D uncertain. The germline V and J ends were trimmed by 5 bases and 4 bases, with 25 bases remaining between them. This CDR3 is built from 18 residues. CDR3 sequence (DNA): TGTGCCAGCAGTAGGCCCCGTTTCACGGGTGGAGACGCAGATACGCAGTATTTT. Its protein product is CASSRPRFTGGDADTQYF.

There are a few counts of this clonotype. The chain carries TRBV20-1 and TRBJ2-1; 11 bases are shared with TRBD2. From germline, CDR1 is DFQATT and CDR2 SNEGSKA (reference sequence). This CDR3 comprises 15 residues. The V and J ends lost 5 bases and 4 bases, in that order; junction bases with no gene match: 7. The CDR3 bases are TGCAGTGCTGCGATTAGCGGGAGGGCTTACAATGAGCAGTTCTTC. The encoded protein is CSAAISGRAYNEQFF.

In this sample, this clonotype turned up many times. The chain has TRBV7-3 and TRBJ2-1, with a weak D call TRBD2 (5 bases). Looked up from germline, CDR1 is SGHTA and CDR2 is FQGTGA. With 5 bases removed from V and 9 bases from J, the gap between germline ends came to 17 bases. This CDR3 has 14 residues. The CDR3 DNA reads as TGTGCCAGCAGCCCTCAGGACTCCAGCAGTGAGCAGTTCTTC. Protein product: CASSPQDSSSEQFF.

In this sample, this clonotype turned up many times. The CDR3 here is CASSATGEQPQHF. The CDR3 bases are TGTGCCAGCAGTGCTACCGGGGAACAGCCCCAGCATTTT. The V and J genes are TRBV6-1 and TRBJ1-5; D is unresolved. The CDR3 sequence is 13 residues long. CDR1 is MNHNS, CDR2 SASEGT, per germline. V dropped 4 bases and J dropped 7 bases, with 11 bases sitting between them.

This clonotype was seen ten or more times. DNA of the CDR3: TGTGCCAGCAGCCCACGGACAGGGGTCCCCTCGGACTATGGCTACACCTTC. Translated: CASSPRTGVPSDYGYTF. V gene TRBV7-9 combines with J gene TRBJ1-2, with 9 bases fitting TRBD1. CDR3 size: 17 residues. CDR1 and CDR2 (germline): SEHNR, FQNEAQ (reference sequence). J lost 3 bases, V lost 5 bases, and 13 bases had no gene match.

The chain carries TRBV20-1 and TRBJ2-1; possibly TRBD2 for D (7 bases). V was pared by 6 bases and J by 1 base, with 19 bases between. The CDR3 is 16 residues long. Germline loops: CDR1 DFQATT, CDR2 SNEGSKA (reference sequence). Here the CDR3 reads CSALTGGPVSYNEQFF. DNA for the CDR3: TGCAGTGCCCTAACGGGGGGCCCGGTTTCCTACAATGAGCAGTTCTTC.

This clonotype has ten or more counts. The chain employs TRBV30 and TRBJ2-5, with D perhaps matching TRBD2 (5 bases). V was clipped by 2 bases and J by 5 bases, with 9 bases between them. Germline assignment: CDR1 GTSNPN and CDR2 SVGIG (reference sequence). The CDR3 has 12 amino acids. The CDR3 bases are TGTGCCTGGAGTCACTGGGAGGAGACCCAGTACTTC. Protein sequence: CAWSHWEETQYF.

The chain has TRBV11-2 and TRBJ1-1; TRBD1 is a possible D gene (6 bases). The V gene lost 5 bases and the J gene lost 3 bases, with 16 bases spanning the gap. Germline CDR1 and CDR2: SGHAT and FQNNGV. This CDR3 contains 15 residues. CDR3 residues: CASSRGGDMDTEAFF. The CDR3 coding sequence is TGTGCCAGCAGCCGTGGAGGGGACATGGACACTGAAGCTTTCTTT.

This clonotype occurred many times. The gene calls are TRBV2 and TRBJ2-1, with 7 bases identical to TRBD2. The CDR3 has 15 amino acids. Trimming removed 6 bases from V and 2 bases from J; junction bases left unmatched: 7. The V gene's germline CDR1 is SNHLY and CDR2 FYNNEI. CDR3 bases: TGTGCCAGCAGGAGGGCGGGAGAAGCCTACAATGAGCAGTTCTTC. This sequence encodes CASRRAGEAYNEQFF.

About this clonotype: A clone one base away is much larger, so this may be a read error. V is TRBV29-1 and J is TRBJ1-1; D possibly corresponds to TRBD1 (5 bases). The CDR3 has 12 amino acids. Per germline, CDR1 SQVTM and CDR2 ANQGSEA. CDR3 nucleotide sequence: TGCAGCGCCATGGGGGATGTGACTGAAGCTTTATTT. Its protein product is CSAMGDVTEALF.

This clonotype was observed a handful of times. This chain links TRBV10-3 with TRBJ1-1; possibly TRBD1 for D (6 bases). The V gene's germline CDR1 is ENHRY and CDR2 SYGVKD. This CDR3 is 15 amino acids long. Between the trimmed V and J ends, which lost 10 bases and 0 bases, there was a span of 18 bases. CDR3 sequence reads: CATGGYDRLNTEAFF. The CDR3 DNA sequence: TGTGCCACCGGGGGATACGACAGGCTGAACACTGAAGCTTTCTTT.

A single count supports this clonotype. The gene calls are TRBV29-1 and TRBJ1-1, with 7 bases aligning to TRBD1. The junction had 1 base not matched to a gene; V was cut back by 5 bases and J by 1 base. The CDR3 loop spans 12 amino acids. CDR1 and CDR2 from the germline V gene are SQVTM and ANQGSEA. The CDR3 loop is CSVTGANTEAFF. For the CDR3, the DNA is TGCAGCGTTACAGGGGCGAACACTGAAGCTTTCTTT.

Comments on this clonotype: Just one base apart from a much larger clone, this may be a read error. The chain carries TRBV5-1 and TRBJ1-1; D uncertain. V dropped 0 bases and J dropped 0 bases, with 12 bases sitting between them. The CDR3 has 16 amino acids. Germline assignment: CDR1 SGHRS and CDR2 YFSETQ. Here the CDR3 reads CASSLAGSSLNTEAFF. CDR3 nucleotide sequence: TGCGCCAGCAGCTTGGCCGGCAGCAGTTTGAACACTGAAGCTTTCTTT.

This sequence joins TRBV14 and TRBJ1-2; D is undetermined. CDR1 SGHDN and CDR2 FVKESK come from the germline V gene. The V end was cut by 4 bases, the J end by 2 bases, with 8 bases between. The CDR3 is 13 amino acids. CDR3 DNA sequence: TGTGCCAGCAGCCCATACACCAACTATGGCTACACCTTC. Amino acid sequence: CASSPYTNYGYTF.

This clonotype was seen a few times. V and J are TRBV5-5 and TRBJ1-1; 7 bases match TRBD1. CDR1 and CDR2 (germline): SGHKS, YYEKEE (reference sequence). The junction had 5 bases not matched to a gene; V was cut back by 3 bases and J by 3 bases. This CDR3 has 14 amino acids. The DNA of the CDR3 is TGTGCCAGCAGCTACAGGGGCTGGGACACTGAAGCTTTCTTT. Its protein product is CASSYRGWDTEAFF.

The rearrangement uses TRBV12-5 and TRBJ1-5; D is perhaps TRBD1 (5 bases). The germline CDR1 and CDR2 sequences are LGHNT and FRNRAP. This CDR3 region has 20 residues. Trimming removed 2 bases at V and 2 bases at J, with 25 bases between. The CDR3 region has the DNA TGTGCTAGTGGTTTGAACGCCCGGGGGGAACTAAACACCCGCAATCAGCCCCAGCATTTT. Amino acid sequence: CASGLNARGELNTRNQPQHF.

The chain has TRBV18 and TRBJ2-7; the match to TRBD2 covers 9 bases. V dropped 1 base and J dropped 4; count of bases not matched to a gene: 2. CDR1 and CDR2 from the germline V gene are KGHSH and LQKENI. This CDR3 is 14 amino acids long. The CDR3 loop reads CASSPLAGEYEQYF. The CDR3 DNA reads as TGTGCCAGCTCACCACTAGCGGGAGAATACGAGCAGTACTTC.

This clonotype was counted between two and nine times. The genes are TRBV20-1 and TRBJ2-6; a weak D match, TRBD2 (7 bases). The CDR3 extends over 17 amino acids. The V gene lost 2 bases and the J gene lost 0 bases, with 14 bases spanning the gap. CDR1 is DFQATT and CDR2 is SNEGSKA in the germline V gene (reference sequence). In nucleotides, the CDR3 is TGCAGTGCTAGAAGGAGGGGGACTAACTCTGGGGCCAACGTCCTGACTTTC. Residues: CSARRRGTNSGANVLTF.

This clonotype showed up many times. The chain has TRBV7-9 and TRBJ2-7, with D uncertain. Germline loops: CDR1 SEHNR, CDR2 FQNEAQ (reference sequence). The CDR3 is 13 residues long. V was pared by 0 bases and J by 3 bases, with 6 bases between. The CDR3 region is CASSLAVFYEQYF. CDR3 nucleotides: TGTGCCAGCAGCTTAGCCGTTTTCTACGAGCAGTACTTC.

This clonotype was observed a few times. The J gene is TRBJ1-2, the V gene TRBV29-1; TRBD1 agrees at 7 bases. Trimming took 3 bases from V and 4 from J; bases not matched to a gene: 5. Per the germline V gene, CDR1 is SQVTM and CDR2 is ANQGSEA. The length of the CDR3 is 13 residues. The CDR3 is CSVDSGQIYGYTF. The CDR3, as DNA: TGCAGCGTTGACTCGGGACAGATCTATGGCTACACCTTC.